This TCR beta chain stems from a study of shared T cell receptors in the human thymus. The repertoire was sequenced with immunoSEQ multiplex PCR; TCRdb's copy has only in-frame clones and lacks some. This sample has more than 550,000 clones, with 70% to 90% found just once. CDR3 length: 15 residues. Germline trimming cut 3 bases from V and 1 base from J; bases unmatched to any gene: 3. Germline assignment: CDR1 MGHDK and CDR2 SYGVNS. Another study also made use of these data, one on human thymus T cells. From that paper: Repertoires sampled from thymus and blood appeared biased in V and J gene usage.

The chain couples TRBV25-1 to TRBJ1-2; 9 bases agree with TRBD1. The receptor was isolated from a boy younger than two with a congenital heart defect. The sample comprised thymocytes. CDR3 protein: CASSERTGDNYGYTF. CDR3 in DNA: TGTGCCAGCAGTGAGAGGACAGGGGATAACTATGGCTACACCTTC.